This is a list of T cell receptor beta chains from one sample in a study of CD8 T cells in Susac syndrome. TCRdb passed the immunoSEQ multiplex PCR reads through MiXCR, listing each CDR3 protein once. The table lists roughly 120,000 distinct CDR3 sequences, 95% to 98% of them singletons. Sequences were obtained from CD4+ T cells from PBMCs. These receptors came from a human donor in good health. Both conserved end residues are part of each CDR3. A D gene is named only where the DNA matches it firmly. The size entry is marked missing in some rows and otherwise reads once, few, many or a size class.

once,TRBD1,17,TRBJ2-6,TRBV4-1,TGCGCCAGCAGCCACCCGACAGGGGGCTCTGGGGCCAACGTCCTGACTTTC,CASSHPTGGSGANVLTF
once,.,13,TRBJ2-7,TRBV5-4,TGTGCCAGCAGCTTGGACAGGTCCTCGGAGCAGTACTTC,CASSLDRSSEQYF
.,.,13,TRBJ1-4,TRBV7-2,TGTGCCAGCAGCTTAGAGTCGAGAATGGGCCTGTTTTTT,CASSLESRMGLFF
.,.,16,TRBJ2-1,TRBV24-1,TGTGCCACCAGTGAATCCTCGGGGGTCCCCTACAATGAGCAGTTCTTC,CATSESSGVPYNEQFF
.,.,13,TRBJ1-5,TRBV2,TGTGCCAGCAGTGCCTCCTGGGGAGGGCCCCAGCATTTT,CASSASWGGPQHF
.,TRBD1,14,TRBJ1-2,TRBV29-1,TGCAGCGTTATAGGGGGCGGGTCTAGCGGTGGCTACACCTTC,CSVIGGGSSGGYTF
.,.,19,TRBJ2-7,TRBV27,TGTGCCAGCAGTCCGAACAGGGTGCTGACCAGGGAAAATCTCTACGAGCAGTACTTC,CASSPNRVLTRENLYEQYF
.,.,13,TRBJ2-3,TRBV14,TGTGCCAGCAGCCTAAGGGGCGAGGATACGCAGTATTTT,CASSLRGEDTQYF
.,.,12,TRBJ2-5,TRBV7-2,TGTGCCAGCAGTCCCTTTCAAGAGACCCAGTACTTC,CASSPFQETQYF
few,.,12,TRBJ2-1,TRBV7-2,TGTGCCAGCAGCTCGCAGGGGAATGAGCAGTTCTTC,CASSSQGNEQFF
.,.,13,TRBJ1-5,TRBV30,TGTGCCTGGACAGGAGAGGGGGATCAGCCCCAGCATTTT,CAWTGEGDQPQHF
.,.,14,TRBJ1-1,TRBV28,TGTGCCAGCAGTCTCGCAAGGCTTAACACTGAAGCTTTCTTT,CASSLARLNTEAFF
.,.,12,TRBJ2-1,TRBV9,TGTGCCAGCAACATGAGGGGAGTAAGGCTGTTCTTC,CASNMRGVRLFF
.,.,13,TRBJ2-1,TRBV11-3,TGTGCCAGCAGCACAGAAGGGGGCAATGAGCAGTTCTTC,CASSTEGGNEQFF
.,TRBD1,18,TRBJ2-4,TRBV28,TGTGCCAGCAGTCGAATGATGTTGCGGACAGGGGCCAAAAACATTCAGTACTTC,CASSRMMLRTGAKNIQYF
.,.,13,TRBJ2-7,TRBV19,TGTGCCAGTAGGACAAACCAGGGCCACGAGCAGTACTTC,CASRTNQGHEQYF
.,.,12,TRBJ2-3,TRBV20-1,TGCAGTGCTAGAGTGGACACAGATACGCAGTATTTT,CSARVDTDTQYF
.,TRBD1,13,TRBJ2-7,TRBV18,TGTGCCAGCTCACCAGCAGGGGGCTACGAGCAGTACTTC,CASSPAGGYEQYF
.,TRBD2,15,TRBJ2-7,TRBV5-1,TGCGCCAGCAGCAAGGAGGGACTAGCGGGAGGCGAGCAGTACTTC,CASSKEGLAGGEQYF
.,.,14,TRBJ1-1,TRBV7-2,TGTGCCAGCAGCTTATGGCGGGGGGACACTGAAGCTTTCTTT,CASSLWRGDTEAFF
.,.,13,TRBJ2-2,TRBV18,TGTGCCAGCTCACCAGTCGCCATCGGGGAGCTGTTTTTT,CASSPVAIGELFF
.,.,13,TRBJ2-3,TRBV12-3/TRBV12-4,TGTGCCAGCAGTTTTCTGAACACAGATACGCAGTATTTT,CASSFLNTDTQYF
.,.,12,TRBJ2-1,TRBV7-2,TGTGCCAGCAGTTTGAGGGGGGCATGGCAGTTCTTC,CASSLRGAWQFF
.,.,13,TRBJ2-7,TRBV15,TGTGCCACCAGCAGAGGCCCCCCGGAAGAGCAGTACTTC,CATSRGPPEEQYF
.,.,15,TRBJ2-1,TRBV2,TGTGCCAGCAGTGAAGCCCGGACCAGAAACAATGAGCAGTTCTTC,CASSEARTRNNEQFF
once,.,17,TRBJ2-3,TRBV7-9,TGTGCCAGCAGCTTATTTTCGGGCTTTGGTGGCACAGATACGCAGTATTTT,CASSLFSGFGGTDTQYF
.,TRBD2,14,TRBJ2-5,TRBV3-1,TGTGCCAGCAGTTCGTCTAGCGGGGGGGAGACCCAGTACTTC,CASSSSSGGETQYF
.,TRBD1,15,TRBJ2-2,TRBV19,TGTGCCAGTTCCGGGACAGGGACAAACACCGGGGAGCTGTTTTTT,CASSGTGTNTGELFF
.,TRBD1,16,TRBJ1-2,TRBV9,TGTGCCAGCAGCCCCCAGGCTCGCAGGGGGCAAGATGGCTACACCTTC,CASSPQARRGQDGYTF